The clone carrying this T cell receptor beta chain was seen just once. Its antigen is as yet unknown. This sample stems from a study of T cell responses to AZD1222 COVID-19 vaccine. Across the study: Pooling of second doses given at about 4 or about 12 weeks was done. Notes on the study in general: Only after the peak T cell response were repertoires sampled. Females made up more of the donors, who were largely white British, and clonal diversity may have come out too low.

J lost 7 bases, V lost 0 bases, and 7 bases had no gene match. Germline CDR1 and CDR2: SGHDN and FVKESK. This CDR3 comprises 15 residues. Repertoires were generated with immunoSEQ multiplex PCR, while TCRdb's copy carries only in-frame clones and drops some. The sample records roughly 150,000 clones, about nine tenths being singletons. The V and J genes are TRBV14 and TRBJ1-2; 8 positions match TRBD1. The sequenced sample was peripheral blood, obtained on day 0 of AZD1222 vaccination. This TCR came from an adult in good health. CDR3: CASSQDPRGRSGYTF. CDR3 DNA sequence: TGTGCCAGCAGCCAAGATCCCAGGGGGCGTAGTGGCTACACCTTC.